Shown below are 14 T cell receptor beta chains from a single sample sequenced in a study of spatial heterogeneity in lung cancer. The time point here: blood at routine non-recurrence follow-up after resection. TCRdb independently ran MiXCR on the 5' RACE reads; one entry per CDR3 protein. The sample lists fewer than 20,000 distinct CDR3 sequences, about 10% occurring once. The specimen comprised PBMCs, sampled at follow-up. These receptors all stem from a male donor with early-stage non-small cell lung cancer.

This clonotype has a count of ten or more. This chain connects TRBV5-1 to TRBJ1-6; tentative D call: TRBD1 (5 bases). V lost 6 bases, J lost 7 bases, and 14 bases lay in between. CDR1 SGHRS and CDR2 YFSETQ come from the germline V gene. This CDR3 has 14 amino acids. The CDR3 region has the DNA TGCGCCAGCAACTCCGGGGGATCCAATTCACCCCTCCACTTT. It encodes CASNSGGSNSPLHF. The whole variable domain, filled in from reference TRBV5-1 and TRBJ1-6, reads KAGVTQTPRYLIKTRGQQVTLSCSPISGHRSVSWYQQTPGQGLQFLFEYFSETQRNKGNFPGRFSGRQFSNSRSEMNVSTLELGDSALYLCASNSGGSNSPLHFGNGTRLTVT.

This clonotype was counted at least ten times. The rearrangement links TRBV28 to TRBJ1-5; D is undetermined. Trimming cost V 11 bases and J 5 bases, with 19 bases left between them. In germline, CDR1 is MDHEN, CDR2 SYDVKM. CDR3 size: 14 residues. The CDR3 loop is CASNGPTYYQPQHF. The CDR3 nucleotides read TGTGCCTCCAATGGACCAACCTATTATCAGCCCCAGCATTTT.

This clonotype was counted ten times or more. The chain combines TRBV4-3 with TRBJ1-4; perhaps TRBD1 as D (5 bases). The CDR3 extends over 17 amino acids. Trimming took 0 bases from V and 8 from J, leaving 19 bases between them. Looked up from germline, CDR1 is LGHNA and CDR2 is YSLEER. Written as DNA, the CDR3 is TGCGCCAGCAGCCAAGAATACTCATCCGGGGCTCAGGAAAAACTGTTTTTT. Its protein is CASSQEYSSGAQEKLFF.

The table lists this clonotype with a few counts. The chain has TRBV7-9 and TRBJ1-2; 9 bases are shared with TRBD1. The CDR3 extends over 15 amino acids. Germline lookup yields CDR1 SEHNR and CDR2 FQNEAQ (reference sequence). V shed 4 bases and J 4 bases; nucleotides not matched to a gene: 7. The CDR3 loop is CASSSGQGTGYGYTF. The CDR3 coding sequence is TGTGCCAGCAGCTCGGGACAGGGAACGGGCTATGGCTACACCTTC.

This clonotype occurred a few times. The chain links TRBV19 to TRBJ2-1; maybe TRBD2 (5 bases). The germline V and J ends were trimmed by 2 bases and 10 bases, with 9 bases remaining between them. Germline V gene lookup returns CDR1 LNHDA and CDR2 SQIVND (reference sequence). The CDR3 has 12 residues. The CDR3 bases are TGTGCCAGTAGTATAAGATCGGGGGAGCAGTTCTTC. This codes for CASSIRSGEQFF.

This clonotype has only a few counts. The chain combines TRBV30 with TRBJ1-1, with TRBD1 matching over 9 bases. CDR1 and CDR2 from the germline V gene are GTSNPN and SVGIG (reference sequence). After removal of 2 bases from V and 4 bases from J, the junction contained 5 bases not matched to a gene. The CDR3 covers 14 residues. The CDR3 region is CAWSRTGVTTEAFF. CDR3 in DNA: TGTGCCTGGAGTAGGACAGGGGTGACCACTGAAGCTTTCTTT. The variable domain in full, with the rest retrieved from reference TRBV30 and TRBJ1-1, is SQTIHQWPATLVQPVGSPLSLECTVEGTSNPNLYWYRQAAGRGLQLLFYSVGIGQISSEVPQNLSASRPQDRQFILSSKKLLLSDSGFYLCAWSRTGVTTEAFFGQGTRLTVV.

This clonotype appeared many times. V and J are TRBV27 and TRBJ2-1; 8 bases match TRBD2. CDR3 size: 15 residues. V dropped 4 bases and J dropped 7; count of bases not matched to a gene: 9. CDR1 is MNHEY and CDR2 is SMNVEV in the germline V gene (reference sequence). CDR3 sequence reads: CASSSGTSFANEQFF. The CDR3 DNA is TGTGCCAGCAGTTCAGGGACTAGTTTTGCTAATGAGCAGTTCTTC.

This clonotype has at least ten counts. The genes are TRBV7-9 and TRBJ2-5, with D hard to call. Germline assignment: CDR1 SEHNR and CDR2 FQNEAQ (reference sequence). V lost 4 bases, J lost 0 bases, and 3 bases lay in between. The CDR3 loop spans 12 amino acids. This chain's CDR3 is CASSWDQETQYF. In DNA form, the CDR3 reads TGTGCCAGCAGCTGGGACCAAGAGACCCAGTACTTC.

This clonotype appeared a few times. The chain employs TRBV18 and TRBJ1-2, with 8 bases that match TRBD1. The CDR3 is made up of 15 amino acids. Germline V gene data show CDR1 as KGHSH and CDR2 as LQKENI. V was pared by 3 bases and J by 3 bases, with 6 bases of the junction left unmatched. Here the CDR3 DNA reads TGTGCCAGCTCACCCAGGGACAGGCGTTACTATGGCTACACCTTC. Translated: CASSPRDRRYYGYTF. Based on the CDR3 plus reference TRBV18 and TRBJ1-2, the full variable domain is NAGVMQNPRHLVRRRGQEARLRCSPMKGHSHVYWYRQLPEEGLKFMVYLQKENIIDESGMPKERFSAEFPKEGPSILRIQQVVRGDSAAYFCASSPRDRRYYGYTFGSGTRLTVV.

The gene calls are TRBV20-1 and TRBJ1-5; 9 bases match TRBD1. With 4 bases clipped from V and 6 bases from J, the junction kept 13 bases outside the gene matches. The CDR3 has 16 amino acids. Germline values: CDR1 DFQATT, CDR2 SNEGSKA (reference sequence). CDR3 DNA: TGCAGTGCTACCCCCCGGGGACAGGGACGGACTCAGCCCCAGCATTTT. Translated, it gives CSATPRGQGRTQPQHF.

This clonotype was seen many times. This chain links TRBV12-3 or TRBV12-4 with TRBJ2-1; 9 bases are a match to TRBD2. V lost 7 bases and J lost 4; bases outside the gene matches: 5. The CDR3 runs to 14 residues. CDR3 amino acids: CASTPSGVYNEQFF. CDR3 coding DNA: TGTGCCAGCACCCCTAGCGGGGTGTACAATGAGCAGTTCTTC.

This clonotype was picked up many times. The J gene is TRBJ2-5, the V gene TRBV7-2; D may be TRBD2 (7 bases). Per germline, CDR1 SGHTA and CDR2 FQGNSA. The CDR3 has 16 residues. Trimming pared 5 bases from V and 1 base from J, leaving 17 bases between. The CDR3 loop is CASSPGRQGPQETQYF. In DNA, the CDR3 is TGTGCCAGCAGCCCCGGGAGGCAGGGGCCCCAAGAGACCCAGTACTTC.

This clonotype was recorded at least ten times. The CDR3 reads CAWSVAVNQPQHF. As DNA, the CDR3 is TGTGCCTGGAGTGTCGCCGTCAATCAGCCCCAGCATTTT. This chain joins TRBV30 and TRBJ1-5; D remains ambiguous. This CDR3 region has 13 residues. The germline V gene has CDR1 GTSNPN and CDR2 SVGIG (reference sequence). V shed 0 bases and J shed 3 bases, with 6 bases lying between them.

The chain combines TRBV30 with TRBJ2-2; D may correspond to TRBD1 or TRBD2 (5 bases each). V shed 5 bases and J shed 0 bases, with 13 bases lying between them. The germline V gene encodes CDR1 GTSNPN and CDR2 SVGIG (reference sequence). This CDR3 contains 15 residues. Here the CDR3 DNA reads TGTGCCTGGGATACCGGGACCGCGAACACCGGGGAGCTGTTTTTT. It is translated as CAWDTGTANTGELFF. Combining the CDR3 with reference TRBV30 and TRBJ2-2 gives the whole variable domain SQTIHQWPATLVQPVGSPLSLECTVEGTSNPNLYWYRQAAGRGLQLLFYSVGIGQISSEVPQNLSASRPQDRQFILSSKKLLLSDSGFYLCAWDTGTANTGELFFGEGSRLTVL.